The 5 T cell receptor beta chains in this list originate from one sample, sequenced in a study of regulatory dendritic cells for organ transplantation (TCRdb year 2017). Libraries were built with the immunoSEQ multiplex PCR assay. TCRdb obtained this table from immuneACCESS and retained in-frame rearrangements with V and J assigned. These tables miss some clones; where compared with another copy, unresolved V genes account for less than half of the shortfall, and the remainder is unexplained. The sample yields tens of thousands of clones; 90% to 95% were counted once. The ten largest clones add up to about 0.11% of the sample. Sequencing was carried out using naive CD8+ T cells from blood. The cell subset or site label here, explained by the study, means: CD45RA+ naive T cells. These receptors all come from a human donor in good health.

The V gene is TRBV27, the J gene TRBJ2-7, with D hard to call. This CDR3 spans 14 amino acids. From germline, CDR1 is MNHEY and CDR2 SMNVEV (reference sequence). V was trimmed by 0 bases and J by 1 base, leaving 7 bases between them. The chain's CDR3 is CASSLSRSSYEQYF. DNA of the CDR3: TGTGCCAGCAGTTTATCGCGTTCGTCCTACGAGCAGTACTTC.

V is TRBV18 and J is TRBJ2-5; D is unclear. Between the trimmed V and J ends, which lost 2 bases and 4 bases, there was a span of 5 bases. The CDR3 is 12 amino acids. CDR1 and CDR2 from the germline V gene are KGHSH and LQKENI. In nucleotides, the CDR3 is TGTGCCAGCTCACCAAGAGGAGAGACCCAGTACTTC. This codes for CASSPRGETQYF.

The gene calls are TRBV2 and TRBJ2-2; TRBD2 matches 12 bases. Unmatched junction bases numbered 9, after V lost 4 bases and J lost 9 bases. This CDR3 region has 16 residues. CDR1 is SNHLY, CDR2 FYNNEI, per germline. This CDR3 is CASSVWLAGGPWELFF. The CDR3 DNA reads TGTGCCAGCAGTGTATGGCTAGCGGGAGGGCCCTGGGAGCTGTTTTTT.

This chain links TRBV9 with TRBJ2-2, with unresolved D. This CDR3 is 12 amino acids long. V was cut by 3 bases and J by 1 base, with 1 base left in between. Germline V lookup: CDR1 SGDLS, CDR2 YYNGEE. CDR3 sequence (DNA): TGTGCCAGCAGCGAGAACACCGGGGAGCTGTTTTTT. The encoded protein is CASSENTGELFF.

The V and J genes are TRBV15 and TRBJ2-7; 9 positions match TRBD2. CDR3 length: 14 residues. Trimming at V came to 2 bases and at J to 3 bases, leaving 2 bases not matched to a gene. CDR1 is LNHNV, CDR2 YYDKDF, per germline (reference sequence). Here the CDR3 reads CATSRRTSDYEQYF. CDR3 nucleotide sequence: TGTGCCACCAGCAGACGGACTAGCGACTACGAGCAGTACTTC.